The clone carrying this T cell receptor beta chain has only a few counts. Its antigen is not known. This sample is part of a study of molecular identifiers for immune sequencing clone quantification. Trimming stripped 0 bases from V and 2 bases from J, with 20 bases between. This CDR3 spans 18 amino acids. CDR1 and CDR2 from the germline V gene are MNHEY and SVGAGI. Study-level results: Jurkat TCR RNA from one cell was spiked into approximately 930,000 naive cells, and it was reportedly detectable there. Effector cells had over 98% of their molecules in clones above 20 RNA copies, while naive cells had under 1%.

TCRdb re-called the PCR reads through MiXCR, storing one row per CDR3 protein. The sample includes 460,000 or so distinct CDR3 sequences, roughly a fifth seen only once; the top ten take 0.84%. This TCR was recovered from a human donor in good health. Some libraries in this study had Jurkat cell RNA spiked in. The V call is TRBV6-5, the J call TRBJ2-7; D is possibly TRBD2 (6 bases). The sample consisted of naive CD8+ T cells from blood, with Jurkat cell RNA spiked in. Specified subset: FACS-sorted CD8+CD4-CCR7+CD45RA+ naive T cells. In nucleotides, the CDR3 is TGTGCCAGCAGTTACTCTTCGGGACTGGGCCAGGGAACCTACGAGCAGTACTTC. This gives the protein CASSYSSGLGQGTYEQYF.